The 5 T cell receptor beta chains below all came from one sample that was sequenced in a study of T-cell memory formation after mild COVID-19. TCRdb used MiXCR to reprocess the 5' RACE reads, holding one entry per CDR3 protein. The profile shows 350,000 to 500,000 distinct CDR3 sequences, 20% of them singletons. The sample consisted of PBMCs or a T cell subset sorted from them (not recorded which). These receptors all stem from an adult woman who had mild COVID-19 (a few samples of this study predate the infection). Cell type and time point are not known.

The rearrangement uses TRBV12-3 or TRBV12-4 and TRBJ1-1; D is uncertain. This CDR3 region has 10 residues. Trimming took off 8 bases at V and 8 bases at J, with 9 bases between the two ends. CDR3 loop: CASGGPEAFF. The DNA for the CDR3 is TGTGCCAGCGGAGGACCCGAAGCTTTCTTT.

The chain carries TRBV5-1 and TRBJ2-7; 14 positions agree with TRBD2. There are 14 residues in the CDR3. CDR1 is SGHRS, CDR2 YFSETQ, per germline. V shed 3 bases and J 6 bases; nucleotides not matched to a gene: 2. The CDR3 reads CASSSGTSGGEQYF. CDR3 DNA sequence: TGCGCCAGCAGCTCCGGGACTAGCGGGGGCGAGCAGTACTTC.

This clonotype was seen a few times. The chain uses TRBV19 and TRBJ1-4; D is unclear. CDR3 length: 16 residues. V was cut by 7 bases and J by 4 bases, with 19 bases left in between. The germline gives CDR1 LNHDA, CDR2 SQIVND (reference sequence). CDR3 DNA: TGTGCCAGTAACCGCGGATGGGCAGCCTTTAATGAAAAACTGTTTTTT. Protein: CASNRGWAAFNEKLFF.

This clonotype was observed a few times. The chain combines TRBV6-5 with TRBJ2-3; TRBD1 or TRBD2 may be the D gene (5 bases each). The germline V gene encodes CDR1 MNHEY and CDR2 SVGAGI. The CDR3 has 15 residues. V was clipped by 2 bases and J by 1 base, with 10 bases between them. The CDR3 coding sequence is TGTGCCAGCAGTTACGGACGAGGGGGCACAGATACGCAGTATTTT. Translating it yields CASSYGRGGTDTQYF.

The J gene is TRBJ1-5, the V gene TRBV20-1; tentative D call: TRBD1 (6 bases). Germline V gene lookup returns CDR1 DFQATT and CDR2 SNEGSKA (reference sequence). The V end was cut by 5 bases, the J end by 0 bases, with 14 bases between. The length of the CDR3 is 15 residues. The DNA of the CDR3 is TGCAGTGCTCTTCAAGGGGGTTATAGCAATCAGCCCCAGCATTTT. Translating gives CSALQGGYSNQPQHF.